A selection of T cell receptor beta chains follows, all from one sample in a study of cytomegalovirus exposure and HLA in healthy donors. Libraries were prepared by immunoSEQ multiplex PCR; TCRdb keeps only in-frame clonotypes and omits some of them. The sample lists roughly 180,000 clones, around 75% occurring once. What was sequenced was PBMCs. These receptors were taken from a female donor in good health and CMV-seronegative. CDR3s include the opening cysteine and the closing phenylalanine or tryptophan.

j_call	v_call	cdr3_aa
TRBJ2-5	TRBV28	CASRRRGTRDWGVSETQYF
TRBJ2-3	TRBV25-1	CASSGRDYGIDTQYF
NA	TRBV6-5	CASTPTGLADYEQYF
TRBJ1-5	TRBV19	CASSIGPSGSQPQHF
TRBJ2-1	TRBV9	CASSDRPGTGGNNEQFF
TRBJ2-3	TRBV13	CASSLRTSGVNTQYF
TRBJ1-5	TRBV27	CASSPLGTGENQPQHF
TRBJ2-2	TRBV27	CASSSSGGAVYTGELFF
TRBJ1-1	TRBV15	CATSRELTLNTEAFF
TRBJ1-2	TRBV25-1	CASSEVRNGYTF
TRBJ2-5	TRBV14	CASSHRTRATQYF